This TCR beta chain is from a study of T cell changes during pregnancy in multiple sclerosis. Assay used: immunoSEQ multiplex PCR; TCRdb lists only in-frame clones, some missing. The table lists 58,000 or so clones, approximately 92% of them singletons, with 2.3% in the top ten. In germline, CDR1 is SGHTA, CDR2 FQGNSA. Trimming stripped 5 bases from V and 6 bases from J, with 13 bases between. This CDR3 region has 13 residues. This chain joins TRBV7-2 and TRBJ1-1; possible D gene TRBD1, 5 bases. The TCR sequence derives from a female donor with multiple sclerosis, enrolled in a pregnancy study. The sample here was peripheral blood, taken in the first trimester of pregnancy. CDR3 sequence (DNA): TGTGCCAGCAGCCTGTCCTGGGGGGCTGAAGCTTTCTTT. This translates into CASSLSWGAEAFF.